This TCR beta chain emerged from a study of blood T cell repertoires in COVID-19. Study background: The United States, Italy and Spain provided the acute and convalescent COVID-19 samples. Sources were T cells, B-cell-depleted T cells, or PBMCs; the material itself was cDNA or gDNA.

This clone was found a few times. Authors' data handling: Amplification of reference gene primers provided the estimated nucleated cell counts. Data came from immunoSEQ multiplex PCR; TCRdb stores just in-frame clones and leaves some out. The V and J calls and the clone size are those of that table, but D and trimming were determined from the DNA. The sample shows about 280,000 clones, 85% of them seen only once. The sequencing input was peripheral blood. The sequence came from a man in his forties or fifties with active or convalescent COVID-19.

CDR3 DNA sequence: TGTGCCAGCGGAGGGGGACAGATGAACACTGAAGCTTTCTTT. Its protein is CASGGGQMNTEAFF. The V and J genes are TRBV6-5 and TRBJ1-1; 7 positions agree with TRBD1. The CDR3 sequence is 14 residues long. The ends lost 8 bases at V and 0 bases at J; junction bases unmatched: 6. Germline loops: CDR1 MNHEY, CDR2 SVGAGI.